This T cell receptor (beta chain) emerged from a study of T cell responses to AZD1222 COVID-19 vaccine (dated by TCRdb to the early 2020s). Turning to the overall study: A total of 233 trial participants underwent TCR sequencing, of whom approximately 200 had received two doses of AZD1222 and approximately 25 had received two doses of the MenACWY control vaccine. Trial participants were enrolled by age into subgroups of 18-55, 56-69 and 70-plus years, and about 150, 27 and 61 TCR-sequenced participants, respectively, were included in these subgroups. Results the study describes overall, beyond this receptor: Conclusions about previously exposed vaccinees are limited because only five to seven AZD1222 recipients were SARS-CoV-2 seropositive at baseline. The vaccine-associated CD4 TCRs covered the entire spike protein, and the dominant responses fell in regions 160-218 and 743-854. Participants were mostly white British, with more females than males. The authors suggested clonal diversity may have been underestimated. After two AZD1222 doses, both the breadth and the depth of spike-specific TCRs were significantly higher than at day 0 and than in MenACWY recipients. Because no samples from the day 14 peak response were available, repertoires could be characterized only after the peak T cell response. In the small 56-69-year group, the increase in depth fell short of significance, most likely because of low power. Epitopes outside the regions mutated in the B.1.351 and B.1.1.7 variants were reportedly recognized by nearly half of the unique spike-specific TCRs.

The germline V gene supplies CDR1 MDHEN and CDR2 SYDVKM. CDR3 length: 13 amino acids, cysteine to phenylalanine. This entry keeps only the CDR3 DNA: 39 bases, framed from base 1. V drops 5 bases and J drops 6 bases, leaving 13 bases in between. The CDR3 regions of human TCRbeta chains were analyzed by immunosequencing. For the original study's pipeline: TCRs in the repertoires were matched against a reference library of SARS-CoV-2-specific TCRs that had been generated with the MIRA antigen-specificity platform. Breadth was defined as the fraction of unique TCRs that were SARS-CoV-2-associated. Depth was defined as the fraction of total T cells that were SARS-CoV-2-associated. Using the MIRA data, every spike-specific TCR was mapped to the spike region that the TCR reacted to and assigned to either a CD4 or a CD8 class. Log10-transformed breadth and depth values were compared by one-way ANOVA with Sidak's multiple comparisons tests. TCRdb provides this immuneACCESS table in a form limited to in-frame rearrangements. Some clones are lacking; in checked studies, under half of them reflect an unresolved V gene, and why the rest are absent is not known. From that table come the V and J calls and clone size; the DNA was used to work out D and trimming. Present in this sample are around 80,000 clones, approximately 90% of which were seen just once. The top ten constitute around 8% of the sample.

Turning to this clone: Its antigen target is currently unknown. The sample holds no much larger clone one base away, and base qualities are not on file.

The time point label of this sample denotes: about 28 days (+/-7) after the second vaccine dose. Because spike-specific TCR depth and breadth did not differ between the two schedules, AZD1222 recipients who got a second dose at roughly 4 weeks were pooled with those who got a second dose at roughly 12 weeks. The vaccinee samples were drawn from two UK trials, COV001 and COV002, one of which was a single-blind randomized controlled phase 2/3 trial testing AZD1222 (ChAdOx1 nCoV-19) in healthy adults. For TCRbeta chain sequencing, PBMC samples from trial participants were taken at day 0 and at day 28 after the second dose.

The specimen was peripheral blood, collected 28 days after the second AZD1222 dose. This clonotype was sampled from an adult who received the AZD1222 COVID-19 vaccine. Here the chain combines TRBV28 and TRBJ1-2; the D segment cannot be called with confidence. CDR3 reads: CASSVGHHNGYTF. The bases read TGTGCCAGCAGTGTGGGCCATCATAATGGCTACACCTTC.